The 26 T cell receptor beta chains below come from one sample, sequenced in a study of OX40 agonist ivuxolimab in advanced cancers. TCRdb's copy holds only in-frame clones and misses some; the assay was immunoSEQ multiplex PCR. The repertoire holds 50,000 to 70,000 clones, with about 88% as singletons. The sequencing used CD4+ or CD8+ T cells sorted from blood, collected in a trial of the OX40 agonist ivuxolimab. These receptors all come from an adult with an advanced solid tumor such as melanoma, head and neck, liver or kidney cancer.

This chain links TRBV5-4 with TRBJ2-7; the match to TRBD1 covers 10 bases. The CDR3 spans 15 residues. Germline values: CDR1 SGHNT, CDR2 YYREEE (reference sequence). The trim removed 4 bases at V and 2 bases at J, leaving 6 bases unmatched. Here the CDR3 DNA reads TGTGCCAGCAGCCTACCGGGACAGGGGACCTACGAGCAGTACTTC. It codes for CASSLPGQGTYEQYF.

The chain joins TRBV7-8 to TRBJ2-7; TRBD2 agrees at 15 bases. V trimming: 5 bases; J trimming: 5 bases; junction bases outside the gene matches: 13. The length of the CDR3 is 18 residues. CDR1 is SGHVS and CDR2 is FQNEAQ in the germline V gene. CDR3 sequence reads: CASSPHRTSGGAFDEQYF. The CDR3 DNA reads as TGTGCCAGCAGCCCCCATCGGACTAGCGGGGGGGCCTTCGACGAGCAGTACTTC.

V gene TRBV30 combines with J gene TRBJ1-6; 7 positions agree with TRBD1. The CDR3 totals 14 residues. CDR1 and CDR2 (germline): GTSNPN, SVGIG (reference sequence). Trimming removed 8 bases from V and 0 bases from J; junction bases left unmatched: 4. CDR3 protein: CATRTGSYNSPLHF. As DNA, the CDR3 is TGTGCCACCCGGACAGGCTCCTATAATTCACCCCTCCACTTT.

The chain combines TRBV9 with TRBJ2-7; 10 bases align to TRBD1. Per germline, CDR1 SGDLS and CDR2 YYNGEE. The V segment lost 4 bases and the J segment 9 bases; nucleotides outside the gene matches: 10. The CDR3 is 14 amino acids. CDR3 sequence reads: CASSPPGQGVVQYF. The DNA of the CDR3 is TGTGCCAGCAGCCCCCCAGGACAGGGGGTGGTGCAGTACTTC.

This clone was observed a single time. The V gene is TRBV5-4, the J gene TRBJ2-5; TRBD2 matches 9 bases. The DNA end is a closer match to TRBJ2-7, so the J assignment may be wrong. This CDR3 has 15 amino acids. Germline V gene sequence: CDR1 SGHNT, CDR2 YYREEE (reference sequence). CDR3 nucleotide sequence: TGTGCCAGCAGCTTGGGGACTAGCGTATACTACGAGCAGTACTTC. It is translated as CASSLGTSVYYEQYF.

This sequence joins TRBV30 and TRBJ2-6, with D uncertain. The CDR3 extends over 13 amino acids. Germline CDR1 GTSNPN, CDR2 SVGIG (reference sequence). Trimming took off 3 bases at V and 0 bases at J, with 3 bases between the two ends. The CDR3 DNA reads as TGTGCCTGGAGGAACTCTGGGGCCAACGTCCTGACTTTC. Its translation: CAWRNSGANVLTF.

The genes are TRBV7-8 and TRBJ2-5; no clear D gene. V lost 6 bases and J 5 bases, leaving 4 bases between the germline ends. The CDR3 has 10 amino acids. CDR1 SGHVS and CDR2 FQNEAQ come from the germline V gene. The DNA for the CDR3 is TGTGCCAGCAGTCGGGAGACCCAGTACTTC. As protein: CASSRETQYF.

The chain uses TRBV27 and TRBJ2-5, with D tentatively TRBD2 (6 bases). CDR1 MNHEY and CDR2 SMNVEV come from the germline V gene (reference sequence). The V end was cut by 6 bases, the J end by 1 base, with 12 bases between. This CDR3 comprises 14 residues. CDR3 residues: CASRSGGAQETQYF. CDR3 nucleotides: TGTGCCAGCAGATCCGGGGGTGCCCAAGAGACCCAGTACTTC.

The J gene is TRBJ2-2, the V gene TRBV9, with 7 bases lining up with TRBD1. Germline-derived CDR1 and CDR2 are SGDLS and YYNGEE. The CDR3 consists of 17 residues. The V and J ends lost 0 bases and 2 bases, in that order; junction bases with no gene match: 7. The CDR3 region has the DNA TGTGCCAGCAGCGTAGCTTCGGGGACAGTTAACACCGGGGAGCTGTTTTTT. This translates into CASSVASGTVNTGELFF.

This chain joins TRBV18 and TRBJ1-2, with 8 bases identical to TRBD1. Germline CDR1 reads KGHSH; CDR2 reads LQKENI. V gave up 4 bases and J gave up 8 bases; unmatched junction bases: 18. This CDR3 comprises 17 residues. CDR3 nucleotides: TGTGCCAGCTCACAACCGGGACAGGTCCAGCTTCTTGGGGGCTACACCTTC. Protein sequence: CASSQPGQVQLLGGYTF. Looking up the rest from reference TRBV18 and TRBJ1-2 gives the full variable domain: NAGVMQNPRHLVRRRGQEARLRCSPMKGHSHVYWYRQLPEEGLKFMVYLQKENIIDESGMPKERFSAEFPKEGPSILRIQQVVRGDSAAYFCASSQPGQVQLLGGYTFGSGTRLTVV.

In this sample, this clone turned up a few times. The chain couples TRBV6-1 to TRBJ2-1; D uncertain. There are 14 residues in the CDR3. From germline, CDR1 is MNHNS and CDR2 SASEGT. V lost 6 bases and J lost 10, with 19 bases in between. CDR3 loop: CASSEHIIDTEQFF. CDR3 sequence (DNA): TGTGCCAGCAGCGAACATATAATAGACACCGAGCAGTTCTTC.

This clone has only a few counts. The gene calls are TRBV28 and TRBJ1-3; D is undetermined. The V gene's germline CDR1 is MDHEN and CDR2 SYDVKM. The ends were cut back, 1 base at V and 5 bases at J, with 9 bases in the middle. The CDR3 is made up of 14 amino acids. CDR3 loop: CASSLSALRNTIYF. Here the CDR3 DNA reads TGTGCCAGCAGTTTATCCGCTCTGAGAAACACCATATATTTT.

V and J are TRBV27 and TRBJ2-2; 10 nucleotides agree with TRBD1. From germline, CDR1 is MNHEY and CDR2 SMNVEV (reference sequence). CDR3 length: 15 residues. The J segment lost 7 bases and the V segment lost 6 bases, leaving 8 bases of the junction unmatched. The CDR3: CASRRQGARIGELFF. The DNA for the CDR3 is TGTGCCAGCAGACGACAGGGGGCGCGAATCGGGGAGCTGTTTTTT.

J is TRBJ1-6 and V is TRBV2; 7 nucleotides align to TRBD1. Per the germline V gene, CDR1 is SNHLY and CDR2 is FYNNEI. The CDR3 has 13 amino acids. Unmatched junction bases numbered 5, after V lost 5 bases and J lost 10 bases. CDR3 bases: TGTGCCAGCAGTTTCGGACAGGCCTCACCCCTCCACTTT. Translation gives CASSFGQASPLHF. Full variable domain (outside the CDR3, taken from reference TRBV2 and TRBJ1-6): EPEVTQTPSHQVTQMGQEVILRCVPISNHLYFYWYRQILGQKVEFLVSFYNNEISEKSEIFDDQFSVERPDGSNFTLKIRSTKLEDSAMYFCASSFGQASPLHFGNGTRLTVT.

The chain joins TRBV5-6 to TRBJ1-5; TRBD1 might be the D (5 bases). Germline lookup yields CDR1 SGHDT and CDR2 YYEEEE. V was cut by 3 bases and J by 7 bases, with 17 bases left in between. The CDR3 spans 15 residues. CDR3 in amino acids: CASSSAGRKVQPQHF. The DNA of the CDR3 is TGTGCCAGCAGCTCCGCGGGACGTAAGGTCCAGCCCCAGCATTTT.

V and J are TRBV5-4 and TRBJ2-1; a possible D gene is TRBD2 (6 bases). Trimming cost V 3 bases and J 7 bases, with 14 bases left between them. The CDR3 runs 14 residues. From germline, CDR1 is SGHNT and CDR2 YYREEE (reference sequence). The chain's CDR3 is CASSSTRVGNEQFF. Here the CDR3 DNA reads TGTGCCAGCAGCTCGACTAGAGTGGGAAATGAGCAGTTCTTC.

The rearrangement links TRBV13 to TRBJ1-2, with TRBD1 matching over 8 bases. CDR3 length: 18 residues. CDR1 is PRHDT and CDR2 is FYEKMQ in the germline V gene (reference sequence). V was pared by 4 bases and J by 0 bases, with 13 bases of the junction left unmatched. The CDR3 spells CASSSRTGGSGPNYGYTF. The CDR3 coding sequence is TGTGCCAGCAGCTCACGCACAGGGGGTAGTGGCCCTAACTATGGCTACACCTTC.

The genes are TRBV6-4 and TRBJ2-1; 8 nucleotides line up with TRBD1. In germline, CDR1 is MRHNA, CDR2 SNTAGT. The V segment lost 8 bases and the J segment 9 bases; nucleotides outside the gene matches: 6. This CDR3 comprises 12 residues. CDR3 residues: CASGTGLSEQFF. The CDR3 coding sequence is TGTGCCAGCGGGACAGGTCTCAGTGAGCAGTTCTTC.

About this clone: The same CDR3 is also encoded by other DNA sequences in this sample. The rearrangement uses TRBV9 and TRBJ1-3; D call uncertain. CDR3 length: 12 residues. Between the trimmed V and J ends, which lost 5 bases and 1 base, there was a span of 4 bases. CDR1 is SGDLS and CDR2 is YYNGEE in the germline V gene. CDR3 in amino acids: CASRGSGNTIYF. DNA of the CDR3: TGTGCCAGCAGGGGTTCTGGAAACACCATATATTTT.

The V gene is TRBV28, the J gene TRBJ1-2; D is possibly TRBD1 (5 bases). CDR3 length: 13 residues. Trimming removed 8 bases at V and 4 bases at J, with 14 bases between. CDR1 is MDHEN, CDR2 SYDVKM, per germline. The CDR3 is CASHPGTLYGYTF. CDR3 nucleotides: TGTGCCAGCCACCCCGGGACCCTCTATGGCTACACCTTC.

This sequence joins TRBV18 and TRBJ2-5; D ambiguous. Germline-derived CDR1 and CDR2 are KGHSH and LQKENI. Between the trimmed V and J ends, which lost 2 bases and 3 bases, there was a span of 4 bases. This CDR3 is built from 12 residues. The CDR3 sequence is CASSPVEETQYF. CDR3 nucleotides: TGTGCCAGCTCACCAGTGGAAGAGACCCAGTACTTC.

This clone occurred a few times. The rearrangement links TRBV7-9 to TRBJ2-7, with D possibly matching TRBD2 (6 bases). The CDR3 sequence is 13 residues long. Per germline, CDR1 SEHNR and CDR2 FQNEAQ (reference sequence). Trimming removed 2 bases from V and 6 bases from J, with 11 bases in between. DNA of the CDR3: TGTGCCAGCAGCTTACTCGGGGGTTTCGAGCAGTACTTC. Encoded protein: CASSLLGGFEQYF. The full variable domain, in which reference TRBV7-9 and TRBJ2-7 provide the parts outside the CDR3, is DTGVSQNPRHKITKRGQNVTFRCDPISEHNRLYWYRQTLGQGPEFLTYFQNEAQLEKSRLLSDRFSAERPKGSFSTLEIQRTEQGDSAMYLCASSLLGGFEQYFGPGTRLTVT.

This clone was observed a single time. CDR3 DNA sequence: TGTGCCTGGAGTGACTCCGGCTCCTACGAGCAGTACTTC. It translates to CAWSDSGSYEQYF. The gene calls are TRBV30 and TRBJ2-7; no definite D call. Per germline, CDR1 GTSNPN and CDR2 SVGIG (reference sequence). This CDR3 is built from 13 residues. Trimming shortened V by 1 base and J by 0 bases, and 7 bases separated the two germline ends.

The V call is TRBV6-5, the J call TRBJ2-5; no clear D. The CDR3 consists of 11 residues. Trimming left V 5 bases short and J 5 bases short, with 6 bases between. CDR1 and CDR2 from the germline V gene are MNHEY and SVGAGI. CDR3 bases: TGTGCCAGCAGTGAACAGGAGACCCAGTACTTC. Amino acid sequence: CASSEQETQYF.

This chain uses TRBV6-5 with TRBJ2-3; no firm D call. Germline V CDR1 and CDR2: MNHEY, SVGAGI. CDR3 size: 14 residues. V lost 3 bases and J lost 0, with 7 bases in between. The chain's CDR3 is CASSYSQSTDTQYF. The CDR3, as DNA: TGTGCCAGCAGTTATTCCCAGAGCACAGATACGCAGTATTTT.

The chain uses TRBV18 and TRBJ1-5; TRBD1 aligns across 8 bases. Trimming took 3 bases from V and 2 from J; bases not matched to a gene: 0. CDR3 length equals 14 residues. Germline lookup yields CDR1 KGHSH and CDR2 LQKENI. CDR3 amino acids: CASSPGQGNQPQHF. Here the CDR3 DNA reads TGTGCCAGCTCACCGGGACAGGGCAATCAGCCCCAGCATTTT. Full variable domain (missing parts from reference TRBV18 and TRBJ1-5): NAGVMQNPRHLVRRRGQEARLRCSPMKGHSHVYWYRQLPEEGLKFMVYLQKENIIDESGMPKERFSAEFPKEGPSILRIQQVVRGDSAAYFCASSPGQGNQPQHFGDGTRLSIL.